This TCR beta chain was captured in a study of blood T cell repertoires in COVID-19. In the study's own analysis: Researchers report that nucleated cell counts were estimated from reference gene primer amplification. Here immunoSEQ multiplex PCR was the method, and the copy in TCRdb shows in-frame clones only, minus some. From that table come the V and J calls and clone size; the DNA was used to work out D and trimming. Here the sample spans 400,000 to 450,000 clones, less than 95% being singletons. This study enrolled people aged about 18 to 100 from about 24 US geographic areas. Participants' reported clinical history set cohort assignment. V was pared by 0 bases and J by 9 bases, with 19 bases of the junction left unmatched. The germline V gene encodes CDR1 SGHDN and CDR2 FVKESK. The CDR3 is 19 residues long. This clone was counted between two and nine times.

V usage is TRBV14 and J usage is TRBJ2-1, with 8 bases that match TRBD1. Sequencing was done on a sample of PBMCs or T cells enriched from blood (not recorded which). The TCR comes from a man aged 18 to 35 who had recovered from COVID-19. The CDR3 sequence is CASSQEGFRTGSVQGEQFF. CDR3 nucleotide sequence: TGTGCCAGCAGCCAAGAGGGGTTCAGGACAGGGAGTGTTCAAGGTGAGCAGTTCTTC.